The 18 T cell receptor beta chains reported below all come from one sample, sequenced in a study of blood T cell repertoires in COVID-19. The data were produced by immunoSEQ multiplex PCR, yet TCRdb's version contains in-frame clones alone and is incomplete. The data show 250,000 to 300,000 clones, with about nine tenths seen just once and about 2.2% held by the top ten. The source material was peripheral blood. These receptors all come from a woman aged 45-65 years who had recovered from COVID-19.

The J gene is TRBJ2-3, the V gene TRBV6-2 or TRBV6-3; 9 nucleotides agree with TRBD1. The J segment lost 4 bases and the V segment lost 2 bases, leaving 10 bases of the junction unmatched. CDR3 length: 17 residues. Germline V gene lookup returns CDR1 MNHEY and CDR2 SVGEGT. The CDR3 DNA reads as TGTGCCAGCAGTTACATCCCCACAGGGGGCCGGTCAGATACGCAGTATTTT. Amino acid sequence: CASSYIPTGGRSDTQYF.

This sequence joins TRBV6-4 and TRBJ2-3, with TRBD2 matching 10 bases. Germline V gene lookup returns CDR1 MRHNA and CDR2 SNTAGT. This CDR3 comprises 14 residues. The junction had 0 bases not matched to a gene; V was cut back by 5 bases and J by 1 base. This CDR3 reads CASSTSGGTDTQYF. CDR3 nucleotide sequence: TGTGCCAGCAGTACTAGCGGGGGCACAGATACGCAGTATTTT.

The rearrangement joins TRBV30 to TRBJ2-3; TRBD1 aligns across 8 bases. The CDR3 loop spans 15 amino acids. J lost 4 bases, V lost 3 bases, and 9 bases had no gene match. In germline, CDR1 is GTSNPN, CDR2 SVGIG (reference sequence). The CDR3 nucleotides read TGTGCCTGGAGAACCGGACAGGGAAGTTCAGATACGCAGTATTTT. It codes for CAWRTGQGSSDTQYF.

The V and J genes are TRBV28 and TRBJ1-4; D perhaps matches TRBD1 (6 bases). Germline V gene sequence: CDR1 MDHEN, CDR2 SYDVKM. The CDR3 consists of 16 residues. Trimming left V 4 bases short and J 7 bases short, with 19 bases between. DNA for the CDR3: TGTGCCAGCAGTTCCACCGGGCAGGGGATATCTGAAAAACTGTTTTTT. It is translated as CASSSTGQGISEKLFF.

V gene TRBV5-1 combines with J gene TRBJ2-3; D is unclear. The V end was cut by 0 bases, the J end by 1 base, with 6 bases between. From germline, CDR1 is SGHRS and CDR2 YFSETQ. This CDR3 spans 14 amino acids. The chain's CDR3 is CASSLVAGTDTQYF. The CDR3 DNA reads TGCGCCAGCAGCTTGGTGGCTGGCACAGATACGCAGTATTTT.

In DNA, the CDR3 is TGTGCCAGCAGCTTAGTCGGCGGGGAGACCCAGTACTTC. Encoded protein: CASSLVGGETQYF. V and J are TRBV7-3 and TRBJ2-5, with a weak D call TRBD2 (5 bases). This CDR3 is 13 amino acids long. The germline gives CDR1 SGHTA, CDR2 FQGTGA. The V end was cut by 2 bases, the J end by 5 bases, with 9 bases between.

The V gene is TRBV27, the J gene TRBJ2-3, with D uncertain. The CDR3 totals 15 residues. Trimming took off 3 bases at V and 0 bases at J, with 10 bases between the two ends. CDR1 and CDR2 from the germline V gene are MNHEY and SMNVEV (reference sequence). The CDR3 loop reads CASSFSRPSTDTQYF. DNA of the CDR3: TGTGCCAGCAGTTTTTCCCGTCCTAGCACAGATACGCAGTATTTT.

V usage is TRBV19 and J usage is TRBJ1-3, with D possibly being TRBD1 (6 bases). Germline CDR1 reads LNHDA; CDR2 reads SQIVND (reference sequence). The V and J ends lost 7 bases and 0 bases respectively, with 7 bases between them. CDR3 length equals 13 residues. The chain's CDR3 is CASKGGSGNTIYF. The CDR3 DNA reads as TGTGCCAGTAAAGGGGGCTCTGGAAACACCATATATTTT.

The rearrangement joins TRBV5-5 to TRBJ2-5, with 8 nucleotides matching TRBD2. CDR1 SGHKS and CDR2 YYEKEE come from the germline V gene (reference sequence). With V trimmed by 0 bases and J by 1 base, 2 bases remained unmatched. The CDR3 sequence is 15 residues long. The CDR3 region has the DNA TGTGCCAGCAGCTTGGGAGGGACTAGCCAAGAGACCCAGTACTTC. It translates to CASSLGGTSQETQYF. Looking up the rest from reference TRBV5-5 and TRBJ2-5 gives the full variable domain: DAGVTQSPTHLIKTRGQQVTLRCSPISGHKSVSWYQQVLGQGPQFIFQYYEKEERGRGNFPDRFSARQFPNYSSELNVNALLLGDSALYLCASSLGGTSQETQYFGPGTRLLVL.

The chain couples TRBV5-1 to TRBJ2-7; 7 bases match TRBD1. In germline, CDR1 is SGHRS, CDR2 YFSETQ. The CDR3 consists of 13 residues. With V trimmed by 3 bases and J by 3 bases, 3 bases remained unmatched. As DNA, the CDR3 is TGCGCCAGCAGCTCCCGACAGGGCTACGAGCAGTACTTC. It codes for CASSSRQGYEQYF.

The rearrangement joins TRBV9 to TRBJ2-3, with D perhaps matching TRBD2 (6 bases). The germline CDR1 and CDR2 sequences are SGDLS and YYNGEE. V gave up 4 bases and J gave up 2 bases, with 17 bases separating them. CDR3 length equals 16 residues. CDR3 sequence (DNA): TGTGCCAGCAGCCTACGACTAGGGATTGTCACAGATACGCAGTATTTT. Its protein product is CASSLRLGIVTDTQYF.

In DNA form, the CDR3 reads TGTGCCAGCAGTTGGCTTCGCCCCGGGGAGCTGTTTTTT. Protein: CASSWLRPGELFF. V usage is TRBV28 and J usage is TRBJ2-2; D not certain. The CDR3 is 13 residues long. V shed 4 bases and J shed 6 bases, with 9 bases lying between them. Germline V gene sequence: CDR1 MDHEN, CDR2 SYDVKM.

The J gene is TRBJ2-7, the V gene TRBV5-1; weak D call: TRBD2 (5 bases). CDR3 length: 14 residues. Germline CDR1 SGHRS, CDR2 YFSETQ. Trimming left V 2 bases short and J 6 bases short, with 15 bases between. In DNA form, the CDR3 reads TGCGCCAGCAGCTTCACATCACTAGAAGGCGAGCAGTACTTC. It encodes CASSFTSLEGEQYF.

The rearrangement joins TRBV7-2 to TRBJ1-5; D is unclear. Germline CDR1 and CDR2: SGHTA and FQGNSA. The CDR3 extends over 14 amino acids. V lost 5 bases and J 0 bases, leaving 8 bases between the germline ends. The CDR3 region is CASSAYYSNQPQHF. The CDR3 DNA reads TGTGCCAGCAGCGCCTATTATAGCAATCAGCCCCAGCATTTT.

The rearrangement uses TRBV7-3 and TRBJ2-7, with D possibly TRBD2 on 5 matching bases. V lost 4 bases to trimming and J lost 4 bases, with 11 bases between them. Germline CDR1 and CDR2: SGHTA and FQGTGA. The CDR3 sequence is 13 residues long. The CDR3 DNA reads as TGTGCCAGCAGCTCCACCCCGGGGTACGAGCAGTACTTC. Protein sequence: CASSSTPGYEQYF.

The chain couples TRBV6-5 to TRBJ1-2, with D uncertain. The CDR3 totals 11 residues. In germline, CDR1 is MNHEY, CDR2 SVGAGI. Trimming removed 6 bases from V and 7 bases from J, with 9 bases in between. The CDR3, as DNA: TGTGCCAGCAGATATGGAGTTGGCTACACCTTC. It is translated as CASRYGVGYTF.

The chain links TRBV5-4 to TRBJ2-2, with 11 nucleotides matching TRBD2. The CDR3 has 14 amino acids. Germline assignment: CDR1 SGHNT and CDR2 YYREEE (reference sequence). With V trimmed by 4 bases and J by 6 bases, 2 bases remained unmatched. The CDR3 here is CASSLGLAAGELFF. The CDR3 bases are TGTGCCAGCAGCCTGGGACTAGCGGCCGGGGAGCTGTTTTTT.

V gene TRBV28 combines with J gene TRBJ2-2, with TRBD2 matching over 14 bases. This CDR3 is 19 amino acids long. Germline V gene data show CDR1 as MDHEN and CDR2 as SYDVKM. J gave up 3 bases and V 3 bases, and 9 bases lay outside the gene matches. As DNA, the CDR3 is TGTGCCAGCAGTTTTTTTTCGGGGACTAGCGGGAGTTACACCGGGGAGCTGTTTTTT. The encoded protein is CASSFFSGTSGSYTGELFF.